This entry describes one T cell receptor (beta chain). This entry is derived from a study of blood T cell repertoires in COVID-19. Clones were sequenced by immunoSEQ multiplex PCR, and TCRdb holds only the in-frame ones, with some missing. Of roughly 130,000 clones in the sample, about 80% are singletons; the top ten hold around 4%. V lost 1 base and J lost 7, with 9 bases in between. The CDR3 loop spans 13 amino acids. Sequenced: peripheral blood. This clonotype originated in a man in his sixties with acute or convalescent COVID-19. V gene TRBV12-3 or TRBV12-4 combines with J gene TRBJ2-3; D gene ambiguous. CDR3 coding DNA: TGTGCCAGCAGTTTAGGGGCCGAAAATACGCAGTATTTT. Its translation: CASSLGAENTQYF.